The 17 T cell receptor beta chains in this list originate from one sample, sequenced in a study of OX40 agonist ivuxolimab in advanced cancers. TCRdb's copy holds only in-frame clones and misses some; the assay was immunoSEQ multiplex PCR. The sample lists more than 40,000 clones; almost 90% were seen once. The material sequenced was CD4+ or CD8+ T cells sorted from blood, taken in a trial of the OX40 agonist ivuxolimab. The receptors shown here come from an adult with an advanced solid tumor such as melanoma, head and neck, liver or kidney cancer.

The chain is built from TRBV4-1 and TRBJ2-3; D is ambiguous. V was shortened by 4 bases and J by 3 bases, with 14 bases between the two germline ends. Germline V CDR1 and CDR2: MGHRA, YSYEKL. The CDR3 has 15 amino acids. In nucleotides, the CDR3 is TGCGCCAGCAGCCCCGGACCCTTAAGAACAGATACGCAGTATTTT. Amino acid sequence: CASSPGPLRTDTQYF.

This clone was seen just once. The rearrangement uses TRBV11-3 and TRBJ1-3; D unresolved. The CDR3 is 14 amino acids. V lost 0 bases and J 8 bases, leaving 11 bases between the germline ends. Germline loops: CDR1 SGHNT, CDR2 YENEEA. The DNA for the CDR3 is TGTGCCAGCAGCTTAGAGGTCTACAGTGACACCATATATTTT. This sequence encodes CASSLEVYSDTIYF. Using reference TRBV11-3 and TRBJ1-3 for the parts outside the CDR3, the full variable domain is EAGVVQSPRYKIIEKKQPVAFWCNPISGHNTLYWYLQNLGQGPELLIRYENEEAVDDSQLPKDRFSAERLKGVDSTLKIQPAELGDSAVYLCASSLEVYSDTIYFGEGSWLTVV.

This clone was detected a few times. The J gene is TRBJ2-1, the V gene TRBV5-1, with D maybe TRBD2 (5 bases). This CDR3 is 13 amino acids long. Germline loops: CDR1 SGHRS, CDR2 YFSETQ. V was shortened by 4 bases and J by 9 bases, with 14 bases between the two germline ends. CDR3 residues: CASSPKTIPEQFF. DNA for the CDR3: TGCGCCAGCAGCCCGAAGACTATACCTGAGCAGTTCTTC.

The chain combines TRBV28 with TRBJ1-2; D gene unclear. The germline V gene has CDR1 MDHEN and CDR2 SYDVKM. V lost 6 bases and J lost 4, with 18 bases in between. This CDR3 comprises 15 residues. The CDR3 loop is CASSLETTGGYGYTF. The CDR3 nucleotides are TGTGCCAGCAGCCTCGAAACAACCGGCGGCTATGGCTACACCTTC.

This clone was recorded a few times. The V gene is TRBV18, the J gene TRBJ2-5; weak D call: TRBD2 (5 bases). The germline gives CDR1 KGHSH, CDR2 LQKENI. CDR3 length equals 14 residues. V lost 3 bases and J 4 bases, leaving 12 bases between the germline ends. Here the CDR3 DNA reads TGTGCCAGCTCACCGCAGGCTAGCAGAGAGACCCAGTACTTC. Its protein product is CASSPQASRETQYF. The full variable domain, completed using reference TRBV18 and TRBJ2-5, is NAGVMQNPRHLVRRRGQEARLRCSPMKGHSHVYWYRQLPEEGLKFMVYLQKENIIDESGMPKERFSAEFPKEGPSILRIQQVVRGDSAAYFCASSPQASRETQYFGPGTRLLVL.

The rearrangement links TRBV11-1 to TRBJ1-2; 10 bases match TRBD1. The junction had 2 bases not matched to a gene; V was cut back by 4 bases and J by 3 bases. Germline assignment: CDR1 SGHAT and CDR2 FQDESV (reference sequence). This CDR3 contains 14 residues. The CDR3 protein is CASSYDRGHYGYTF. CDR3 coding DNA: TGTGCCAGCAGCTATGACAGGGGGCACTATGGCTACACCTTC.

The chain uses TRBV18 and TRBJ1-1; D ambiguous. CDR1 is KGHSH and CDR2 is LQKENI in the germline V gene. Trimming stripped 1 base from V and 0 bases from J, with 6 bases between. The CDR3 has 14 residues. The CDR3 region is CASSPRALNTEAFF. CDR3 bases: TGTGCCAGCTCACCACGGGCCCTGAACACTGAAGCTTTCTTT.

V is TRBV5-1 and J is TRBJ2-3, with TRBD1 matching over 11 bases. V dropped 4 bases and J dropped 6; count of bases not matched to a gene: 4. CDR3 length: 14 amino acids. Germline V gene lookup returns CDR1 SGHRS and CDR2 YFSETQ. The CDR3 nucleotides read TGCGCCAGCAGCGGACAGGGGGCGATCGATACGCAGTATTTT. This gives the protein CASSGQGAIDTQYF.

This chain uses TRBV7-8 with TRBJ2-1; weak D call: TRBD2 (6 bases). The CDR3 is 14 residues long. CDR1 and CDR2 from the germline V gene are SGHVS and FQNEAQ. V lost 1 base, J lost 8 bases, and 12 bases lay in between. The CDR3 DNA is TGTGCCAGCAGCTTAGTTGGTAGCGGCTATGAGCAGTTCTTC. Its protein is CASSLVGSGYEQFF.

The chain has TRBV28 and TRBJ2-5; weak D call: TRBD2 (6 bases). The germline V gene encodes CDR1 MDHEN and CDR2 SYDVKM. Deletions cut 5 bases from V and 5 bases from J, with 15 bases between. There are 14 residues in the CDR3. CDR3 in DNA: TGTGCCAGCAGTAGAGGACGGGGGAGGGAGACCCAGTACTTC. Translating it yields CASSRGRGRETQYF.

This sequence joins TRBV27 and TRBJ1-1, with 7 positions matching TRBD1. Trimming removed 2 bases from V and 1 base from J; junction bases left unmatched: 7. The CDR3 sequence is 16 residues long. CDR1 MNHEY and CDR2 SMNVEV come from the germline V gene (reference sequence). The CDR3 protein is CASSLNAQGKNTEAFF. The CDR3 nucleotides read TGTGCCAGCAGTTTAAATGCACAGGGGAAGAACACTGAAGCTTTCTTT.

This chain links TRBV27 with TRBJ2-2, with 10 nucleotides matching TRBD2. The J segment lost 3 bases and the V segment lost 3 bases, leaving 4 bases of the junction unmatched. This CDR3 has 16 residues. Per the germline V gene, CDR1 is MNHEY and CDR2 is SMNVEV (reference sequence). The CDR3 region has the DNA TGTGCCAGCAGTTTGGAGCGGGAGGGGTACACCGGGGAGCTGTTTTTT. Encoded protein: CASSLEREGYTGELFF.

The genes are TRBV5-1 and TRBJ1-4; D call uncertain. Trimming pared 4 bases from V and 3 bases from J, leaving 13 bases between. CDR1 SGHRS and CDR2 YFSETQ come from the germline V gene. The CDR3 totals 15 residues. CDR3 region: CASSPGLTANEKLFF. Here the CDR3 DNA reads TGCGCCAGCAGCCCCGGGCTTACAGCTAATGAAAAACTGTTTTTT.

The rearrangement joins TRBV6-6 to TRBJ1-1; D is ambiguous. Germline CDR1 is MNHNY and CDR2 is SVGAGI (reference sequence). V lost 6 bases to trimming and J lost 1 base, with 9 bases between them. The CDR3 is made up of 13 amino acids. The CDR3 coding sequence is TGTGCCAGCAGCCTCTGGGGGAACACTGAAGCTTTCTTT. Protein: CASSLWGNTEAFF.

CDR3 bases: TGTGCCAGCAGCGTAGAAACAGGGAGCTACAATGAGCAGTTCTTC. It yields the protein CASSVETGSYNEQFF. The rearrangement uses TRBV9 and TRBJ2-1; D may be TRBD1 (6 bases). CDR3 size: 15 residues. V lost 0 bases to trimming and J lost 3 bases, with 10 bases between them. Germline CDR1 reads SGDLS; CDR2 reads YYNGEE.

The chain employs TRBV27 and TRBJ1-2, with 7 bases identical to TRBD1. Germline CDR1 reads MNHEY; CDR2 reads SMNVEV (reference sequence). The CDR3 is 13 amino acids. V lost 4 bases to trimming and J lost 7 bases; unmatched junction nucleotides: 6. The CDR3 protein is CASSSRQGFGYTF. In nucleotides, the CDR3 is TGTGCCAGCAGTTCACGACAGGGATTTGGCTACACCTTC.

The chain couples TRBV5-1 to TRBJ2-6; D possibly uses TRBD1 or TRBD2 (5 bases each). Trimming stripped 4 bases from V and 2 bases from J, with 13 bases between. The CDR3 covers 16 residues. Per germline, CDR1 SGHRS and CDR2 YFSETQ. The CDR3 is CASSPYGGAGANVLTF. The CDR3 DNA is TGCGCCAGCAGCCCCTATGGGGGTGCTGGGGCCAACGTCCTGACTTTC.